This entry describes one T cell receptor (beta chain). PCR was performed a second time for roughly 6 to 12 cycles using a sample-barcoded 5' primer and a J-beta primer mix. Carrying 12 random nucleotides, a template-switch adaptor labeled each individual cDNA molecule. Via MiXCR, TCRdb re-called the 5' RACE reads, giving one row per CDR3 protein. The top ten hold less than 9% of the sample, which has 500,000 to 550,000 distinct CDR3 sequences, 24% seen once. Total RNA amounts of at least 6 micrograms were extracted per sample. This sample is part of a study of blood T cells in healthy people across ages. The overall study: About one barcoded beta molecule per two T cells was captured by template switching.

These same data were also listed under a study on T cells of mothers and their children.

What was sequenced was blood. The receptor's source is a boy between 10 and 17 years old in good health.

The CDR3 nucleotides are TGCAGCGTTGCGGCAGGGGCGAATAGCAATCAGCCCCAGCATTTT. Residues: CSVAAGANSNQPQHF. The chain uses TRBV29-1 and TRBJ1-5; possibly TRBD1 for D (6 bases). The CDR3 is 15 residues long. The V end lost 4 bases, the J end lost 0 bases, and 13 bases lay between the germline ends. The germline CDR1 and CDR2 sequences are SQVTM and ANQGSEA.